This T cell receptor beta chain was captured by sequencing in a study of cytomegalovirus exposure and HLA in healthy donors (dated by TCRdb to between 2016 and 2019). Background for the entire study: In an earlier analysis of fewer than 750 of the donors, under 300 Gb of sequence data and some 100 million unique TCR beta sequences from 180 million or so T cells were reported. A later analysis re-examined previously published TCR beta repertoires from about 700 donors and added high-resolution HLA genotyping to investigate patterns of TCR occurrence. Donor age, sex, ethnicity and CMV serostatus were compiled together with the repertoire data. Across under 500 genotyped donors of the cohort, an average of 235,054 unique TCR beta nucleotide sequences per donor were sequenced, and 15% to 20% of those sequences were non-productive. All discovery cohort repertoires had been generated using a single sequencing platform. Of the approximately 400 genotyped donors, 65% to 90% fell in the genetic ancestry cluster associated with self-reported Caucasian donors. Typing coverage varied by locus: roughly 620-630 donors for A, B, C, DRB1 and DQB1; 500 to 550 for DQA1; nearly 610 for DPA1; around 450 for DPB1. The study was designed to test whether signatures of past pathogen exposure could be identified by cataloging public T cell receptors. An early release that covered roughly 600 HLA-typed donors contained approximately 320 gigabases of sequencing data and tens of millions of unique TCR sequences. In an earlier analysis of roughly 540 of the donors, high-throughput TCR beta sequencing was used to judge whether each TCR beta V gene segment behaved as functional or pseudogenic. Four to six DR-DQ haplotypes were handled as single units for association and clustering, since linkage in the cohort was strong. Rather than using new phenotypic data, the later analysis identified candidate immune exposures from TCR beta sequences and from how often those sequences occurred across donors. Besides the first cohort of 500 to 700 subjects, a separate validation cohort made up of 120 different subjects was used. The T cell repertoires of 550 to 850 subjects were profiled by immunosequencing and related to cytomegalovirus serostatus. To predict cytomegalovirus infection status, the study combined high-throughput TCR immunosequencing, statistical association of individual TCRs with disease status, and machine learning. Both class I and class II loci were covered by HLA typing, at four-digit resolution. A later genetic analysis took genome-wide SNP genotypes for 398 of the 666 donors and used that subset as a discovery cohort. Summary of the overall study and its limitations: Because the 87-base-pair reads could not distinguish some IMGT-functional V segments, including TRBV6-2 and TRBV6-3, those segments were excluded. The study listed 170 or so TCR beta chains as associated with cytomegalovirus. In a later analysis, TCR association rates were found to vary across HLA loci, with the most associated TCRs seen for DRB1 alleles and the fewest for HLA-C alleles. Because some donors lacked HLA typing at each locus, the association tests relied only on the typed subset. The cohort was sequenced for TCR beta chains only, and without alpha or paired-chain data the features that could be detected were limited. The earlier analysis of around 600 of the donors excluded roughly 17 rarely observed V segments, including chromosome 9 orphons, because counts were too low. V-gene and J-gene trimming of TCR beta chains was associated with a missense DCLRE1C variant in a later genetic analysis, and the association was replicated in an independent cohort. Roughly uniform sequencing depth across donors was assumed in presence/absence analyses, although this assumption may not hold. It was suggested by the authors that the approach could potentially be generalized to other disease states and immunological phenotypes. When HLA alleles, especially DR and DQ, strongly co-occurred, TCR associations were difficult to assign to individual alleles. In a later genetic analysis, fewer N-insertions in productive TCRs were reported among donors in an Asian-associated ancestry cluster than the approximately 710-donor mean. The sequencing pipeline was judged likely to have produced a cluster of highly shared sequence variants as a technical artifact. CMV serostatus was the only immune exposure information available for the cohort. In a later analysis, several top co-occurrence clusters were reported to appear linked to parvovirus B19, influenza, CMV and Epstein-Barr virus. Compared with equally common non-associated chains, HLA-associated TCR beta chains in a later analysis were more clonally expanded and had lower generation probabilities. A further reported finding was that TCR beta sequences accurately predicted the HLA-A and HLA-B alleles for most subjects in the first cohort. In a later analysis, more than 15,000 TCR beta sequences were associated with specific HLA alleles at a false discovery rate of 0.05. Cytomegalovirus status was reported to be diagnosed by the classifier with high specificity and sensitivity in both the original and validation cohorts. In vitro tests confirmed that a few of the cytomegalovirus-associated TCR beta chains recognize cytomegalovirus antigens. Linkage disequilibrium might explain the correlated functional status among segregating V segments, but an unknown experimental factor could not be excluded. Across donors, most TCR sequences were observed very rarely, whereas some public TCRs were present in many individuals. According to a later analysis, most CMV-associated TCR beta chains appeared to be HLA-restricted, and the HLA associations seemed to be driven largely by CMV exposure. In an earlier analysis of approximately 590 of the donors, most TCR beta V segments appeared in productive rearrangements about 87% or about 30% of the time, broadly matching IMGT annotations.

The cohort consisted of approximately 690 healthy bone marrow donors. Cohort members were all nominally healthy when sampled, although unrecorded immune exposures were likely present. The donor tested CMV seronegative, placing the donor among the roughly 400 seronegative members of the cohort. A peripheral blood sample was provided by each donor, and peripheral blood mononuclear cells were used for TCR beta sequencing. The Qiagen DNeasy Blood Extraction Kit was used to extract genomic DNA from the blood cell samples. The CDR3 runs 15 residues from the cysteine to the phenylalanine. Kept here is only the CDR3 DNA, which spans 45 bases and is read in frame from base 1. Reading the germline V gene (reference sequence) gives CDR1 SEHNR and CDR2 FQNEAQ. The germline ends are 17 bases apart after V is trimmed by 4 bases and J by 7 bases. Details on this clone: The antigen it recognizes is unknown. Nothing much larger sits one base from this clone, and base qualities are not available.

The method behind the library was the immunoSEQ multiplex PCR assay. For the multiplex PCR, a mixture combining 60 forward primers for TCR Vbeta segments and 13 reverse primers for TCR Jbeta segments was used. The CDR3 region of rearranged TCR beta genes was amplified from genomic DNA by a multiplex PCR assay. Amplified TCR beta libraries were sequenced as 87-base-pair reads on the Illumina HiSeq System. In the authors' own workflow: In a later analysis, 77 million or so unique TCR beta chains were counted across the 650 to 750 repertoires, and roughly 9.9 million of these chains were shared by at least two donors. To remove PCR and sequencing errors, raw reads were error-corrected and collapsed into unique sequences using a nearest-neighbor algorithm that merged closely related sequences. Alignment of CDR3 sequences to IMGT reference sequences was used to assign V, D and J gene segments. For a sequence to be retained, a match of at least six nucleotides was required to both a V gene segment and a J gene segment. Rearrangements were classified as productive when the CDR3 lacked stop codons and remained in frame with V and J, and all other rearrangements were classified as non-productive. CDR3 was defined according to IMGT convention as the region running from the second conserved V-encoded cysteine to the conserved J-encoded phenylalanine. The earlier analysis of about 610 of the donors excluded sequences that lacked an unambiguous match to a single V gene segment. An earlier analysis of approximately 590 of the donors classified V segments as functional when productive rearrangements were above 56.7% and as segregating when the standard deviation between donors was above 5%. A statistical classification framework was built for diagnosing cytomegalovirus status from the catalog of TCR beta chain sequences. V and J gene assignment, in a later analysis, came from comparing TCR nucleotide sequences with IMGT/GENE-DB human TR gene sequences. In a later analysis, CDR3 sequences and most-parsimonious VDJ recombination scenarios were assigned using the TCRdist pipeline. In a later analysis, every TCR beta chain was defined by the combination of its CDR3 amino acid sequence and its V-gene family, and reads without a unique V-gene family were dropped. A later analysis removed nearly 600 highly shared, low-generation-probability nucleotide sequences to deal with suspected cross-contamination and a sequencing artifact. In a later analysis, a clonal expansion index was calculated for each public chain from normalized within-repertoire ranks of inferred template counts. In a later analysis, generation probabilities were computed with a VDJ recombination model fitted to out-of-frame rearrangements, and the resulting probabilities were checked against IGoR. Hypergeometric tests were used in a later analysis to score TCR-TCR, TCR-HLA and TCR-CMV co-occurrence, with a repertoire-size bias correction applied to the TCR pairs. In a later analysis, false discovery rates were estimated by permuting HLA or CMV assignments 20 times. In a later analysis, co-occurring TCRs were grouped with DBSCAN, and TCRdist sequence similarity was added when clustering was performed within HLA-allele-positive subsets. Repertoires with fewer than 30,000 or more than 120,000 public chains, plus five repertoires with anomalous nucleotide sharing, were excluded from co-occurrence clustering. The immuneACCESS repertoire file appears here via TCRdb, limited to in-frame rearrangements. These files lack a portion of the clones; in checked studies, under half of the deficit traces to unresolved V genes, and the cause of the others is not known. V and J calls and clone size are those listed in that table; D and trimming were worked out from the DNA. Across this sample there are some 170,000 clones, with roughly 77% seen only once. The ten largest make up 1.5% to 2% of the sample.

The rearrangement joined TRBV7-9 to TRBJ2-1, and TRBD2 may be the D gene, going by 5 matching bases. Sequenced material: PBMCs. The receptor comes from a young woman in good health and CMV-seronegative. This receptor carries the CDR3 CASSYSRPRRNEQFF. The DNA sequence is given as TGTGCCAGCAGCTATTCGAGGCCGCGGAGGAATGAGCAGTTCTTC.